The 15 T cell receptor beta chains listed next were all sequenced from one sample in a study of OX40 agonist ivuxolimab in advanced cancers. TCRdb's copy holds only in-frame clones and misses some; the assay was immunoSEQ multiplex PCR. This repertoire shows almost 80,000 clones, around four fifths found once; its top ten account for around a quarter. Sample: CD4+ or CD8+ T cells sorted from blood, taken in a trial of the OX40 agonist ivuxolimab. All receptors derive from an adult with an advanced solid tumor such as melanoma, head and neck, liver or kidney cancer.

The table lists this clone with a count of one. The V call is TRBV5-1, the J call TRBJ2-5, with TRBD1 identical over 7 bases. With V trimmed by 1 base and J by 6 bases, 6 bases remained unmatched. Germline CDR1 reads SGHRS; CDR2 reads YFSETQ. The CDR3 covers 14 residues. CDR3 DNA sequence: TGCGCCAGCAGCTTGAGGGGGCGCGAAAAGACCCAGTACTTC. Encoded protein: CASSLRGREKTQYF. Full variable domain (outside the CDR3, taken from reference TRBV5-1 and TRBJ2-5): KAGVTQTPRYLIKTRGQQVTLSCSPISGHRSVSWYQQTPGQGLQFLFEYFSETQRNKGNFPGRFSGRQFSNSRSEMNVSTLELGDSALYLCASSLRGREKTQYFGPGTRLLVL.

The table lists this clone with a few counts. The gene calls are TRBV18 and TRBJ1-6; a possible D gene is TRBD1 (5 bases). The CDR3 length is 14 residues. V was cut by 3 bases and J by 6 bases, with 9 bases left in between. CDR1 is KGHSH and CDR2 is LQKENI in the germline V gene. CDR3 sequence (DNA): TGTGCCAGCTCACCGGGACGTACTAATTCACCCCTCCACTTT. Protein sequence: CASSPGRTNSPLHF. The variable domain in full, with the rest retrieved from reference TRBV18 and TRBJ1-6, is NAGVMQNPRHLVRRRGQEARLRCSPMKGHSHVYWYRQLPEEGLKFMVYLQKENIIDESGMPKERFSAEFPKEGPSILRIQQVVRGDSAAYFCASSPGRTNSPLHFGNGTRLTVT.

J is TRBJ1-3 and V is TRBV11-2, with D uncertain. Trimming cost V 3 bases and J 5 bases, with 5 bases left between them. The CDR3 is made up of 12 amino acids. In germline, CDR1 is SGHAT, CDR2 FQNNGV. The CDR3 DNA sequence: TGTGCCAGCAGCTTGGAGAGAAACACCATATATTTT. Translating it yields CASSLERNTIYF.

The chain carries TRBV4-1 and TRBJ2-1, with 7 bases identical to TRBD1. V lost 0 bases to trimming and J lost 2 bases; unmatched junction nucleotides: 7. There are 17 residues in the CDR3. The germline V gene encodes CDR1 MGHRA and CDR2 YSYEKL. CDR3 protein: CASSQDGWTGPYNEQFF. The CDR3 nucleotides read TGCGCCAGCAGCCAAGACGGGTGGACAGGACCCTACAATGAGCAGTTCTTC.

This chain links TRBV28 with TRBJ1-1, with D perhaps TRBD1 (5 bases). CDR3 length: 13 residues. Trimming took 3 bases from V and 7 from J, leaving 12 bases between them. Looked up from germline, CDR1 is MDHEN and CDR2 is SYDVKM. CDR3 residues: CASSFGREIEAFF. In DNA form, the CDR3 reads TGTGCCAGCAGTTTCGGCAGGGAAATTGAAGCTTTCTTT.

The chain recombines TRBV7-9 with TRBJ1-3; possibly TRBD1 for D (5 bases). V lost 3 bases to trimming and J lost 3 bases, with 9 bases between them. The CDR3 has 14 amino acids. The germline CDR1 and CDR2 sequences are SEHNR and FQNEAQ (reference sequence). CDR3 protein: CASSLGVSGNTIYF. The CDR3 coding sequence is TGTGCCAGCAGCTTGGGGGTTAGTGGAAACACCATATATTTT.

J is TRBJ2-6 and V is TRBV6-5, with unresolved D. Looked up from germline, CDR1 is MNHEY and CDR2 is SVGAGI. Trimming shortened V by 2 bases and J by 0 bases, and 2 bases separated the two germline ends. The CDR3 contains 14 residues. The CDR3, as DNA: TGTGCCAGCAGTTACGTCTCTGGGGCCAACGTCCTGACTTTC. Protein: CASSYVSGANVLTF.

This clone has only a few counts. This chain uses TRBV9 with TRBJ1-6; TRBD1 matches at 7 bases. The CDR3 is 15 amino acids. From germline, CDR1 is SGDLS and CDR2 YYNGEE. V lost 4 bases and J lost 8; bases outside the gene matches: 9. The CDR3 protein is CASSSGTDSYSPLHF. DNA of the CDR3: TGTGCCAGCAGCTCTGGGACAGATTCTTATTCACCCCTCCACTTT. Filled out from reference TRBV9 and TRBJ1-6, the complete variable domain reads DSGVTQTPKHLITATGQRVTLRCSPRSGDLSVYWYQQSLDQGLQFLIQYYNGEERAKGNILERFSAQQFPDLHSELNLSSLELGDSALYFCASSSGTDSYSPLHFGNGTRLTVT.

The rearrangement joins TRBV7-9 to TRBJ2-1; no firm D call. V dropped 6 bases and J dropped 8 bases, with 5 bases sitting between them. There are 10 residues in the CDR3. The germline gives CDR1 SEHNR, CDR2 FQNEAQ (reference sequence). The DNA for the CDR3 is TGTGCCAGCAGTCCCGATGAGCAGTTCTTC. Protein product: CASSPDEQFF.

The J gene is TRBJ2-1, the V gene TRBV5-1; D perhaps matches TRBD2 (5 bases). V lost 6 bases, J lost 7 bases, and 14 bases lay in between. Per germline, CDR1 SGHRS and CDR2 YFSETQ. This CDR3 has 13 amino acids. The chain's CDR3 is CASMEENTNEQFF. The CDR3 DNA is TGCGCCAGCATGGAGGAGAATACTAATGAGCAGTTCTTC.

This clone was seen a few times. The V and J genes are TRBV7-9 and TRBJ1-1, with 7 bases aligning to TRBD1. CDR1 and CDR2 (germline): SEHNR, FQNEAQ (reference sequence). This CDR3 has 15 amino acids. Trimming cost V 5 bases and J 0 bases; bases outside gene matches: 6. This CDR3 reads CASSARQGMNTEAFF. The CDR3 region has the DNA TGTGCCAGCAGCGCTCGACAGGGAATGAACACTGAAGCTTTCTTT.

This chain connects TRBV5-1 to TRBJ2-3; 7 bases agree with TRBD1. This CDR3 spans 14 amino acids. V dropped 4 bases and J dropped 2; count of bases not matched to a gene: 4. CDR1 and CDR2 (germline): SGHRS, YFSETQ. The CDR3 spells CASSPGQLTDTQYF. The CDR3 bases are TGCGCCAGCAGCCCGGGACAGCTCACAGATACGCAGTATTTT.

The rearrangement joins TRBV7-2 to TRBJ1-4; 7 nucleotides agree with TRBD1. The J segment lost 5 bases and the V segment lost 4 bases, leaving 10 bases of the junction unmatched. Germline V gene lookup returns CDR1 SGHTA and CDR2 FQGNSA. The CDR3 has 16 amino acids. For the CDR3, the DNA is TGTGCCAGCAGCTATCCTTCCGGGACAGCAAATGAAAAACTGTTTTTT. Protein: CASSYPSGTANEKLFF.

The chain recombines TRBV19 with TRBJ2-5; either TRBD1 or TRBD2 may fit D (6 bases each). V was cut by 5 bases and J by 0 bases, with 13 bases left in between. The CDR3 is 15 amino acids. Germline assignment: CDR1 LNHDA and CDR2 SQIVND (reference sequence). The CDR3 sequence: CASSEGGGYQETQYF. CDR3 coding DNA: TGTGCCAGTAGTGAAGGAGGGGGATACCAAGAGACCCAGTACTTC.

The chain employs TRBV6-5 and TRBJ2-7; the match to TRBD2 covers 14 bases. The V and J ends lost 5 bases and 4 bases, in that order; junction bases with no gene match: 1. The CDR3 is made up of 14 amino acids. Germline values: CDR1 MNHEY, CDR2 SVGAGI. CDR3 nucleotides: TGTGCCAGCAGTCGGACTAGCGGGAGGTACGAGCAGTACTTC. Translated: CASSRTSGRYEQYF.